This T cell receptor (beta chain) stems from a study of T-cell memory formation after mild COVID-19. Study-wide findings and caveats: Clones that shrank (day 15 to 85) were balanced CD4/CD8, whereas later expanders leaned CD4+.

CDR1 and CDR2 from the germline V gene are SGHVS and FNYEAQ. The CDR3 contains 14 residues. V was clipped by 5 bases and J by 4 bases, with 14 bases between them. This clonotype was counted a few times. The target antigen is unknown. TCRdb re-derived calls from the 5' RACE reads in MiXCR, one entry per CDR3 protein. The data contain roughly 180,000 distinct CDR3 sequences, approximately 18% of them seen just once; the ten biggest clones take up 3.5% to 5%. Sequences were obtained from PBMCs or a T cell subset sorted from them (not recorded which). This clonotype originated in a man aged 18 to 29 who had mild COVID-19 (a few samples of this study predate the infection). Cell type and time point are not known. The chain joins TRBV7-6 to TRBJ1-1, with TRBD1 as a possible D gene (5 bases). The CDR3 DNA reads TGTGCCAGCAGCCCTGGTAGCGGGGGCACTGAAGCTTTCTTT. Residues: CASSPGSGGTEAFF.